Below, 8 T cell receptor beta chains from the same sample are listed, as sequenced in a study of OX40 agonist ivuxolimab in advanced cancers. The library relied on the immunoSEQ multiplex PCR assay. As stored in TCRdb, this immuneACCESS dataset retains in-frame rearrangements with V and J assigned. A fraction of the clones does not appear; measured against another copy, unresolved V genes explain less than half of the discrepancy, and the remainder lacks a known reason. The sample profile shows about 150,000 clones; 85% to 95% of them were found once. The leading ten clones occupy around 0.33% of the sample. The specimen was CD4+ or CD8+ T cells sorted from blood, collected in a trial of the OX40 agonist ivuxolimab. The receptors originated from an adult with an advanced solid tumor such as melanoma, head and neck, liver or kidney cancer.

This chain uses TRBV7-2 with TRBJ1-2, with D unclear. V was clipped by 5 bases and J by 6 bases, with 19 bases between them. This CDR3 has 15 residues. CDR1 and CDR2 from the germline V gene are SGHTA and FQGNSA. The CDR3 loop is CASSRASVPGDGYTF. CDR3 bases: TGTGCCAGCAGCAGGGCCTCGGTACCTGGGGATGGCTACACCTTC.

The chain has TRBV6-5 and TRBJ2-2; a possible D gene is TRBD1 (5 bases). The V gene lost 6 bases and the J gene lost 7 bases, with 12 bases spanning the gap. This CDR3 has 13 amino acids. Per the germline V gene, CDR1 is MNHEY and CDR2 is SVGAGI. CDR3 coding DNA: TGTGCCAGCAGGCCGCGGACAAGCGGGGAGCTGTTTTTT. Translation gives CASRPRTSGELFF.

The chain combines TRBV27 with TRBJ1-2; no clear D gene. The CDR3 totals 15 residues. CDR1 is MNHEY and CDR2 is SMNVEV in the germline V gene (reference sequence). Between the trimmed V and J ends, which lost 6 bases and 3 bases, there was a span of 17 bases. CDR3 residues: CASSPPPGPYYGYTF. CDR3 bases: TGTGCCAGCAGCCCACCCCCTGGCCCGTACTATGGCTACACCTTC.

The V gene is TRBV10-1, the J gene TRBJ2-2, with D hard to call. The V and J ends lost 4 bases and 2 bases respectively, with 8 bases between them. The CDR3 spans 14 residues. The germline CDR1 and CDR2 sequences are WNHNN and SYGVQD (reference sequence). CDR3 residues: CASSARRNTGELFF. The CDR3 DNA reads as TGCGCCAGCAGTGCTCGGCGTAACACCGGGGAGCTGTTTTTT.

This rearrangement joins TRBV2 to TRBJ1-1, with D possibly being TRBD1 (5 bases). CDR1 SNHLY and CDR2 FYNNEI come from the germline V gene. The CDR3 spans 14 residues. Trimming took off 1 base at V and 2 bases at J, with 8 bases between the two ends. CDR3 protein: CASSEGQGNTEAFF. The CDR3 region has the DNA TGTGCCAGCAGTGAAGGGCAGGGAAACACTGAAGCTTTCTTT.

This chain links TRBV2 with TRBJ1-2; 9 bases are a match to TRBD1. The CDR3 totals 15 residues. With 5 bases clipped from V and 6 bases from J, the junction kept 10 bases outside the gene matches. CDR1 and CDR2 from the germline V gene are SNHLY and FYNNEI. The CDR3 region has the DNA TGTGCCAGCAGTCCCTGGGGACAGGGAGGGAATGGCTACACCTTC. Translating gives CASSPWGQGGNGYTF. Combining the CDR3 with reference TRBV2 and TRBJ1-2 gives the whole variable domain EPEVTQTPSHQVTQMGQEVILRCVPISNHLYFYWYRQILGQKVEFLVSFYNNEISEKSEIFDDQFSVERPDGSNFTLKIRSTKLEDSAMYFCASSPWGQGGNGYTFGSGTRLTVV.

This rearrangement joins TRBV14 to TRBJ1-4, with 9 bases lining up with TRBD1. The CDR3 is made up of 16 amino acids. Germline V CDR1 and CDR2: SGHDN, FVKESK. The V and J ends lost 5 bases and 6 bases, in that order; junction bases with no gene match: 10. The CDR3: CASSERAGTGYEKLFF. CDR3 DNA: TGTGCCAGCAGCGAAAGGGCCGGGACAGGGTATGAAAAACTGTTTTTT.

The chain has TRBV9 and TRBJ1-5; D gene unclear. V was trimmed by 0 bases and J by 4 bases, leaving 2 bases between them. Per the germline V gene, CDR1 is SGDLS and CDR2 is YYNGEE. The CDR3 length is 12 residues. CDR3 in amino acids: CASSVGNQPQHF. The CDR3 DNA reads TGTGCCAGCAGCGTAGGGAATCAGCCCCAGCATTTT.